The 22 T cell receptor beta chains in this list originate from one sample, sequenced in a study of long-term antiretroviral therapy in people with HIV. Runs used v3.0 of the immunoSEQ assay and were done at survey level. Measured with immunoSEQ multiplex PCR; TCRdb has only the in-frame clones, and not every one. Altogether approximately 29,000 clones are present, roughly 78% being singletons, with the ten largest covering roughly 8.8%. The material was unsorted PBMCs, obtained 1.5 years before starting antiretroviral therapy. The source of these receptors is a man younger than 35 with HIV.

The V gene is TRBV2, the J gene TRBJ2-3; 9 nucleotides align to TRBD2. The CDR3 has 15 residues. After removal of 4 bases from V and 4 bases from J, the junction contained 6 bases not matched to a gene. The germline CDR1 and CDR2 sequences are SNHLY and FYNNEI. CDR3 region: CASSVSGSVSDTQYF. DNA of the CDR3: TGTGCCAGCAGTGTTAGCGGGAGCGTATCAGATACGCAGTATTTT.

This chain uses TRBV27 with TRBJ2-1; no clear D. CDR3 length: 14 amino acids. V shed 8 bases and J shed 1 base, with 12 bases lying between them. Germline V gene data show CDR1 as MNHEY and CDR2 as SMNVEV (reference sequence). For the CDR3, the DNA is TGTGCCAGCCGCCCTGGCAGTTCCTACAATGAGCAGTTCTTC. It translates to CASRPGSSYNEQFF.

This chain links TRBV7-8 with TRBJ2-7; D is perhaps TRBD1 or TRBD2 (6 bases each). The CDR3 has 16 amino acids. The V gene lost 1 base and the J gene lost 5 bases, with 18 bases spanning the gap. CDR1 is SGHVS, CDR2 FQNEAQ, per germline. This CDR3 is CASSLESRGRLHEQYF. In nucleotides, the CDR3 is TGTGCCAGCAGCTTAGAGAGTCGGGGGCGCCTTCACGAGCAGTACTTC.

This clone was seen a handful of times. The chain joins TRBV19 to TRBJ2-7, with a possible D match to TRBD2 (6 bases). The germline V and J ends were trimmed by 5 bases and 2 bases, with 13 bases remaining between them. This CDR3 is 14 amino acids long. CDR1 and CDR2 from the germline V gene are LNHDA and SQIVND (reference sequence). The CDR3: CASSSGDTAYEQYF. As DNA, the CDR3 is TGTGCCAGTAGTTCGGGGGATACCGCCTACGAGCAGTACTTC.

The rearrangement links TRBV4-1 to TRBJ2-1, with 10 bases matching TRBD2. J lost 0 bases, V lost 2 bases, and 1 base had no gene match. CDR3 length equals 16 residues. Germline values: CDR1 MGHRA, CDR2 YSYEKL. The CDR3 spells CASSQKRGGSYNEQFF. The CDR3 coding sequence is TGCGCCAGCAGCCAAAAGCGGGGGGGCTCCTACAATGAGCAGTTCTTC.

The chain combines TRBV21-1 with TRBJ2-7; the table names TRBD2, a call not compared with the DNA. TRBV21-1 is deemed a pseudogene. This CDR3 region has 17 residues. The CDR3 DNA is TGTGCCAGCCGAACCTCGGGACCGACTAGCGGAATAAAGGGGCAGTACTTC. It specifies CASRTSGPTSGIKGQYF.

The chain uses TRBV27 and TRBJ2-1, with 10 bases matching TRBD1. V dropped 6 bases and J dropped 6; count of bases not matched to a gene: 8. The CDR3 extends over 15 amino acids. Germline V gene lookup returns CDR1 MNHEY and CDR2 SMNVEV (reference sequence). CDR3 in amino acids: CASRDGTGVVNEQFF. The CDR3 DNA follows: TGTGCCAGCAGGGACGGGACAGGGGTAGTCAATGAGCAGTTCTTC.

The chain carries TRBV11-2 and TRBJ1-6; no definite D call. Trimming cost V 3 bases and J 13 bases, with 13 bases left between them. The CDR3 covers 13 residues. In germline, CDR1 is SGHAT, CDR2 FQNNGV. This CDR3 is CASSFEDGSPLHF. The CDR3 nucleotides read TGTGCCAGCAGCTTCGAGGACGGGTCGCCCCTCCACTTT.

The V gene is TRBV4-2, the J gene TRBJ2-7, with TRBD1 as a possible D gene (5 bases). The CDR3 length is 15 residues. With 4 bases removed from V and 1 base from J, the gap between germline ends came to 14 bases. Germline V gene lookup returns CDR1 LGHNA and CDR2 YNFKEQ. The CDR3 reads CASSPISTVSYEQYF. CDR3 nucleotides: TGTGCCAGCAGCCCGATATCGACAGTATCCTACGAGCAGTACTTC.

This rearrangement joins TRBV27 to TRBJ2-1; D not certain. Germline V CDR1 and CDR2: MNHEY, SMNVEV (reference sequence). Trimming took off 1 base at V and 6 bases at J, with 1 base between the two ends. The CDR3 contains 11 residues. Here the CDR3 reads CASSLFNEQFF. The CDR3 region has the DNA TGTGCCAGCAGTTTATTCAATGAGCAGTTCTTC.

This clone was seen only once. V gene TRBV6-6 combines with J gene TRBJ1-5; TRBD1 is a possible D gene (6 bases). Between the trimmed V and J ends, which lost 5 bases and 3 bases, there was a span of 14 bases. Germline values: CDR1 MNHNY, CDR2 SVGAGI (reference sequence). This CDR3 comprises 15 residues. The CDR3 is CASSGGARVNQPQHF. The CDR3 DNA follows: TGTGCCAGCAGTGGGGGGGCGCGTGTCAATCAGCCCCAGCATTTT.

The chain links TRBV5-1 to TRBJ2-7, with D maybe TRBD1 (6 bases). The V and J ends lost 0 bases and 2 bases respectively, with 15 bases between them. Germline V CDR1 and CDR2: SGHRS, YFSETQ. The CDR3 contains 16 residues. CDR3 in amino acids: CASSLAQGSIAYEQYF. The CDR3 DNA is TGCGCCAGCAGCTTGGCTCAGGGGAGTATAGCCTACGAGCAGTACTTC.

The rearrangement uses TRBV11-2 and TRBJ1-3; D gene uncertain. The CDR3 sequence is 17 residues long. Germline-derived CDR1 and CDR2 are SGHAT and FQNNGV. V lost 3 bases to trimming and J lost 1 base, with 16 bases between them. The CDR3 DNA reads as TGTGCCAGCAGCTTGAGTACAGTCGGTTCTTCTGGAAACACCATATATTTT. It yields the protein CASSLSTVGSSGNTIYF. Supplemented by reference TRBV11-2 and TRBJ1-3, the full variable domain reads EAGVAQSPRYKIIEKRQSVAFWCNPISGHATLYWYQQILGQGPKLLIQFQNNGVVDDSQLPKDRFSAERLKGVDSTLKIQPAKLEDSAVYLCASSLSTVGSSGNTIYFGEGSWLTVV.

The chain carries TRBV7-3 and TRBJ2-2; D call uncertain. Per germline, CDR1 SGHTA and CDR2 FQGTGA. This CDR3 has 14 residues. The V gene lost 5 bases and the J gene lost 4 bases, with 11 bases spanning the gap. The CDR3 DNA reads TGTGCCAGCAGCCCGCTGGCGCGCACCGGGGAGCTGTTTTTT. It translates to CASSPLARTGELFF. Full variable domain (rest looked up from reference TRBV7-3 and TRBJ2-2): GAGVSQTPSNKVTEKGKYVELRCDPISGHTALYWYRQSLGQGPEFLIYFQGTGAADDSGLPNDRFFAVRPEGSVSTLKIQRTERGDSAVYLCASSPLARTGELFFGEGSRLTVL.

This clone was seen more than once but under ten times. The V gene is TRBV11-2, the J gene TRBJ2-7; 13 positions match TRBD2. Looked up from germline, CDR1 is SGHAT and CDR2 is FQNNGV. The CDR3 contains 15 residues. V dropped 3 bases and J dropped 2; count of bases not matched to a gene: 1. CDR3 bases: TGTGCCAGCAGCTTGACTAGCGGGGGGCCCTACGAGCAGTACTTC. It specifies CASSLTSGGPYEQYF.

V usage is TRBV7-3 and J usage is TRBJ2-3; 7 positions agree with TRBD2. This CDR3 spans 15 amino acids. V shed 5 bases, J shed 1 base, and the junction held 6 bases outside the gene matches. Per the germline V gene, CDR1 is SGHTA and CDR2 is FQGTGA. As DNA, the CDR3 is TGTGCCAGCAGCCTGGGGGGAGGGGGCACAGATACGCAGTATTTT. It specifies CASSLGGGGTDTQYF.

CDR3 nucleotides: TGTGCCAGCAGTTACGATGCGGAAACCTACGAGCAGTACTTC. Translating gives CASSYDAETYEQYF. V gene TRBV6-5 combines with J gene TRBJ2-7; D unclear. CDR1 is MNHEY and CDR2 is SVGAGI in the germline V gene. With 2 bases removed from V and 2 bases from J, the gap between germline ends came to 10 bases. The CDR3 runs 14 residues.

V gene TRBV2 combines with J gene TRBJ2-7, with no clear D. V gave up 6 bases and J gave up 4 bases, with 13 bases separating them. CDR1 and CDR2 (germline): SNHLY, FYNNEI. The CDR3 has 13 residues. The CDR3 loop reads CASSLSPHYEQYF. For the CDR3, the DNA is TGTGCCAGCAGCCTCTCCCCGCATTACGAGCAGTACTTC. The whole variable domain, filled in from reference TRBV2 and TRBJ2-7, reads EPEVTQTPSHQVTQMGQEVILRCVPISNHLYFYWYRQILGQKVEFLVSFYNNEISEKSEIFDDQFSVERPDGSNFTLKIRSTKLEDSAMYFCASSLSPHYEQYFGPGTRLTVT.

CDR3 amino acids: CASSEATNPYEQYF. The CDR3 coding sequence is TGTGCCAGCAGTGAAGCGACGAACCCGTACGAGCAGTACTTC. This chain links TRBV6-1 with TRBJ2-7; the D is unclear. Trimming removed 0 bases from V and 4 bases from J, with 10 bases in between. CDR3 length: 14 residues. CDR1 is MNHNS and CDR2 is SASEGT in the germline V gene.

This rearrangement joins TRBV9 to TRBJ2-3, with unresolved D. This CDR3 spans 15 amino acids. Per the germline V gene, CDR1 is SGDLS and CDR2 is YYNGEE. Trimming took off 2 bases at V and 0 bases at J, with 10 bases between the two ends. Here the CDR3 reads CASSVRVISTDTQYF. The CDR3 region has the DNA TGTGCCAGCAGCGTCCGGGTTATTAGCACAGATACGCAGTATTTT.

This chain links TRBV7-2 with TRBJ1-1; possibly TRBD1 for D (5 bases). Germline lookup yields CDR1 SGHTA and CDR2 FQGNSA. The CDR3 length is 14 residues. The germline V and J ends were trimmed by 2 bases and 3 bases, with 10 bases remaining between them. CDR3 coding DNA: TGTGCCAGCAGCTTAACAGGAAAGGACACTGAAGCTTTCTTT. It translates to CASSLTGKDTEAFF. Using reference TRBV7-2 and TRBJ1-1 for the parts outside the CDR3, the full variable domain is GAGVSQSPSNKVTEKGKDVELRCDPISGHTALYWYRQSLGQGLEFLIYFQGNSAPDKSGLPSDRFSAERTGGSVSTLTIQRTQQEDSAVYLCASSLTGKDTEAFFGQGTRLTVV.

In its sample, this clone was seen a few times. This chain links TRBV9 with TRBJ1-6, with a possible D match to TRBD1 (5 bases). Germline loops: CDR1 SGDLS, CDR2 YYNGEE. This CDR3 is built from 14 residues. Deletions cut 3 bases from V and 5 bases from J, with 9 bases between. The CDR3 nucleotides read TGTGCCAGCAGCGCGGGGGGGGATAATTCACCCCTCCACTTT. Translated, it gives CASSAGGDNSPLHF.